This TCR beta chain was documented in a study of cytomegalovirus exposure and HLA in healthy donors. Use of 60 Vbeta and 13 Jbeta primers characterized the PCR. Method: immunoSEQ multiplex PCR; TCRdb's copy keeps in-frame clones and lacks some. The table has about 60,000 clones, approximately 71% seen once. Concerning this clone itself: The antigen remains unidentified.

Study-wide results and limits: Sequencing had likely introduced a cluster of highly shared sequence variants as an artifact. Segments of the TCR beta V type were, in most cases, productive about 87% or about 30% of the time in an earlier analysis. Later analysis found that TCR beta chains associated with HLA were more clonally expanded than other, equally common chains. Rare TCR sequences dominated, though some public TCRs recurred in many donors.

With 1 base removed from V and 0 bases from J, the gap between germline ends came to 13 bases. The CDR3 runs to 16 residues. Germline CDR1 SGHRS, CDR2 YFSETQ. The sequencing input was PBMCs. The origin of this receptor is a man aged 50 to 60 in good health and CMV-seronegative. The chain links TRBV5-1 to TRBJ1-2; D is undetermined. The CDR3 spells CASSLFITAANYGYTF. The CDR3 nucleotides are TGCGCCAGCAGCTTGTTCATAACAGCTGCTAACTATGGCTACACCTTC.